This T cell receptor beta chain comes out of a study of metastatic and nonmetastatic thyroid tumors. Study results and caveats: When malignant thyroid tumors were compared with benign nodules, TCR beta diversity was reportedly significantly higher in the malignant tumors. This held in both blood and tumor samples.

The table lists this clone with many counts. As yet, its antigen is unknown. Original data processing: To classify distant metastasis in papillary thyroid cancer, a model was built from CDR3 differences across clinicopathological groups. TCRdb re-called clones via MiXCR from the PCR reads. The V and J calls shown here were made by TCRdb, not taken from the authors' results. The sample lists under 50,000 clones; more than 20% were seen once. Thyroid surgery took place with no prior treatment in any patient. The junction had 3 bases not matched to a gene; V was cut back by 3 bases and J by 5 bases. The CDR3 is 14 residues long.

Material: blood. The chain carries TRBV12-3 or TRBV12-4 and TRBJ1-5; 8 positions match TRBD1. This receptor was obtained from a male donor with papillary thyroid cancer or a benign thyroid nodule (not recorded which). Some clones in this sample may be carry-over from other donors' samples. CDR3 in DNA: TGTGCCAGCAGTTTGGACAGGGCGGATCAGCCCCAGCATTTT. This encodes CASSLDRADQPQHF.